A single sample gave rise to the 14 T cell receptor beta chains below, sequenced in a study of CD8+ T cells in alopecia areata. Treatment of the sample: oral pan-JAK inhibitor, 5-10 mg twice daily. Following extraction, RNA underwent reverse transcription to cDNA, which served as the sequencing template. Assay used: immunoSEQ multiplex PCR; TCRdb lists only in-frame clones, some missing. The sample includes just over 150,000 clones, around 71% of them seen just once. The sample in question was CD4+ T cells sorted from blood, obtained at week 4, from a patient treated with tofacitinib. The receptors shown here come from a human donor with alopecia areata.

The chain has TRBV29-1 and TRBJ2-1, with 10 nucleotides matching TRBD1. This CDR3 contains 13 residues. CDR1 is SQVTM and CDR2 is ANQGSEA in the germline V gene. J was trimmed by 8 bases and V by 6 bases; bases with no gene match: 7. The CDR3 nucleotides read TGCAGCGTCCAGACAGGGGGCTCTTATGAGCAGTTCTTC. Its translation: CSVQTGGSYEQFF.

The rearrangement links TRBV29-1 to TRBJ1-2; the D is unclear. The CDR3 has 13 residues. V was cut by 6 bases and J by 8 bases, with 19 bases left in between. The germline gives CDR1 SQVTM, CDR2 ANQGSEA. The CDR3 protein is CSVGKEGGYGYTF. CDR3 nucleotide sequence: TGCAGCGTGGGGAAGGAGGGCGGCTACGGCTACACCTTC.

This sequence joins TRBV5-1 and TRBJ2-5; D remains ambiguous. CDR1 and CDR2 from the germline V gene are SGHRS and YFSETQ. V was clipped by 1 base and J by 0 bases, with 4 bases between them. The CDR3 consists of 13 residues. The CDR3 DNA sequence: TGCGCCAGCAGCTTGATGTACCAAGAGACCCAGTACTTC. Its translation is CASSLMYQETQYF.

The rearrangement uses TRBV2 and TRBJ2-1, with a tentative D call TRBD2 (7 bases). This CDR3 comprises 14 residues. The germline gives CDR1 SNHLY, CDR2 FYNNEI. V lost 10 bases and J 8 bases, leaving 21 bases between the germline ends. CDR3 nucleotide sequence: TGTGCCACCCTAGGGAGCGGGGCAGGGGATGAGCAGTTCTTC. This sequence encodes CATLGSGAGDEQFF.

J is TRBJ1-2 and V is TRBV7-2; no firm D call. V gave up 1 base and J gave up 7 bases, with 13 bases separating them. Germline assignment: CDR1 SGHTA and CDR2 FQGNSA. The CDR3 totals 14 residues. CDR3 DNA sequence: TGTGCCAGCAGCTTAGGTTCGGGATTTAGTGGCTACACCTTC. The encoded protein is CASSLGSGFSGYTF.

The chain employs TRBV7-8 and TRBJ2-3; 9 bases agree with TRBD1. CDR1 and CDR2 from the germline V gene are SGHVS and FQNEAQ. The CDR3 runs 17 residues. Germline trimming cut 2 bases from V and 0 bases from J; bases unmatched to any gene: 6. CDR3 in amino acids: CASSLPSGTGSTDTQYF. DNA of the CDR3: TGTGCCAGCAGCTTACCCTCCGGGACAGGGAGCACAGATACGCAGTATTTT.

The V gene is TRBV11-3, the J gene TRBJ2-1; possibly TRBD2 for D (6 bases). Germline assignment: CDR1 SGHNT and CDR2 YENEEA. The V end lost 6 bases, the J end lost 8 bases, and 11 bases lay between the germline ends. The CDR3 runs 12 residues. The CDR3 bases are TGTGCCAGCAGTCGCGGGGCGGATGAGCAGTTCTTC. The encoded protein is CASSRGADEQFF.

The V and J genes are TRBV7-2 and TRBJ2-5; no clear D. Germline lookup yields CDR1 SGHTA and CDR2 FQGNSA. This CDR3 region has 14 residues. Trimming removed 0 bases from V and 4 bases from J, with 9 bases in between. CDR3 protein: CASSLAPATETQYF. DNA of the CDR3: TGTGCCAGCAGCTTAGCCCCAGCGACAGAGACCCAGTACTTC.

The V gene is TRBV9, the J gene TRBJ1-4; 7 positions match TRBD1. This CDR3 contains 15 residues. Germline CDR1 is SGDLS and CDR2 is YYNGEE. Trimming cost V 4 bases and J 8 bases; bases outside gene matches: 11. The DNA for the CDR3 is TGTGCCAGCAGCACCTCGACAGGGATCGGCGAAAAACTGTTTTTT. It codes for CASSTSTGIGEKLFF.

As DNA, the CDR3 is TGTGCCTGGAAAGGGACCCACTCCTACAATGAGCAGTTCTTC. It is translated as CAWKGTHSYNEQFF. V is TRBV30 and J is TRBJ2-1; D is tentatively TRBD1 or TRBD2 (5 bases each). This CDR3 comprises 14 residues. Trimming pared 4 bases from V and 0 bases from J, leaving 10 bases between. Germline-derived CDR1 and CDR2 are GTSNPN and SVGIG (reference sequence).

The genes are TRBV2 and TRBJ2-2, with no clear D. The V gene lost 1 base and the J gene lost 3 bases, with 6 bases spanning the gap. CDR1 is SNHLY and CDR2 is FYNNEI in the germline V gene. This CDR3 is 14 amino acids long. DNA of the CDR3: TGTGCCAGCAGTGAAGTAGGCGACACCGGGGAGCTGTTTTTT. This encodes CASSEVGDTGELFF.

The chain has TRBV29-1 and TRBJ2-3, with TRBD1 identical over 7 bases. The CDR3 runs to 12 residues. Germline V gives CDR1 SQVTM, CDR2 ANQGSEA. V gave up 4 bases and J gave up 6 bases; unmatched junction bases: 4. This CDR3 reads CSVGDRVDTQYF. The DNA of the CDR3 is TGCAGCGTTGGAGACAGGGTTGATACGCAGTATTTT.

The chain employs TRBV27 and TRBJ1-5; D is ambiguous. V gave up 3 bases and J gave up 5 bases, with 14 bases separating them. The CDR3 sequence is 15 residues long. Germline lookup yields CDR1 MNHEY and CDR2 SMNVEV (reference sequence). CDR3 nucleotides: TGTGCCAGCAGTTTGGAAAAAGGACTCGATCAGCCCCAGCATTTT. Translation gives CASSLEKGLDQPQHF.

In its sample, this clone was seen once. The gene calls are TRBV6-5 and TRBJ2-7; no clear D. V shed 6 bases and J shed 6 bases, with 9 bases lying between them. Germline-derived CDR1 and CDR2 are MNHEY and SVGAGI. There are 11 residues in the CDR3. The CDR3 loop reads CASRTLGEQYF. Here the CDR3 DNA reads TGTGCCAGCAGGACTTTGGGCGAGCAGTACTTC.